This TCR beta chain was captured in a study of technical replicates of blood from a few donors. Assay used: immunoSEQ multiplex PCR; TCRdb lists only in-frame clones, some missing. The repertoire consists of about 81,000 clones, with roughly 92% occurring once and the leading ten covering under 0.3%. Trimming stripped 8 bases from V and 0 bases from J, with 8 bases between. The germline gives CDR1 SNHLY, CDR2 FYNNEI. The CDR3 contains 13 residues. Sequencing was performed on T cells isolated from PBMCs. The chain has TRBV2 and TRBJ1-5; TRBD1 might be the D (6 bases). The source is a human donor in good health. The CDR3 DNA reads as TGTGCCAGCGGACAGTATAGCAATCAGCCCCAGCATTTT. Translated, it gives CASGQYSNQPQHF.